This passage covers 18 T cell receptor beta chains from one sample sequenced in a study of T cell changes during pregnancy in multiple sclerosis. Libraries were prepared by immunoSEQ multiplex PCR; TCRdb keeps only in-frame clonotypes and omits some of them. This sample yields 50,000 or so clones, of which approximately 92% are seen a single time; more than 0.7% belongs to the top ten. The sequencing here drew on CD4+ T cells from peripheral blood mononuclear cells, taken in the third trimester of pregnancy. The receptors here all came from a female donor with multiple sclerosis, enrolled in a pregnancy study.

V and J are TRBV30 and TRBJ1-5, with D tentatively TRBD1 (6 bases). Trimming took off 6 bases at V and 2 bases at J, with 8 bases between the two ends. The CDR3 is made up of 12 amino acids. Per germline, CDR1 GTSNPN and CDR2 SVGIG (reference sequence). The CDR3 here is CACRQGNQPQHF. The CDR3 coding sequence is TGTGCCTGCCGACAGGGCAATCAGCCCCAGCATTTT.

The rearrangement joins TRBV11-1 to TRBJ2-3; D gene ambiguous. Per the germline V gene, CDR1 is SGHAT and CDR2 is FQDESV (reference sequence). V gave up 3 bases and J gave up 1 base, with 14 bases separating them. The CDR3 contains 16 residues. In DNA, the CDR3 is TGTGCCAGCAGCTTTGAGGCTCGCCGGGGCACAGATACGCAGTATTTT. It yields the protein CASSFEARRGTDTQYF.

CDR3 residues: CATREGVYEQYF. CDR3 bases: TGTGCCACAAGGGAGGGGGTCTACGAGCAGTACTTC. The V and J genes are TRBV19 and TRBJ2-7, with D possibly being TRBD2 (7 bases). V lost 10 bases and J lost 3, with 13 bases in between. The germline V gene encodes CDR1 LNHDA and CDR2 SQIVND (reference sequence). The CDR3 covers 12 residues.

The chain couples TRBV6-4 to TRBJ1-1; D ambiguous. V was clipped by 2 bases and J by 3 bases, with 7 bases between them. The CDR3 is made up of 13 amino acids. The V gene's germline CDR1 is MRHNA and CDR2 SNTAGT. The CDR3 sequence: CASSDHTDTEAFF. The CDR3, as DNA: TGTGCCAGCAGTGACCATACTGACACTGAAGCTTTCTTT.

The gene calls are TRBV6-5 and TRBJ1-2; D is unclear. The germline V and J ends were trimmed by 6 bases and 4 bases, with 9 bases remaining between them. This CDR3 is 12 amino acids long. Per the germline V gene, CDR1 is MNHEY and CDR2 is SVGAGI. The CDR3 bases are TGTGCCAGCAGGAGGAGCGGCTATGGCTACACCTTC. Residues: CASRRSGYGYTF.

The V and J genes are TRBV7-9 and TRBJ2-7; 11 bases match TRBD1. Germline loops: CDR1 SEHNR, CDR2 FQNEAQ (reference sequence). The CDR3 sequence is 14 residues long. V dropped 4 bases and J dropped 3; count of bases not matched to a gene: 2. CDR3 sequence: CASSWTGGDYEQYF. CDR3 nucleotide sequence: TGTGCCAGCAGCTGGACAGGGGGCGACTACGAGCAGTACTTC.

In the case of this clone: Because the CDR3's place on the DNA is in doubt, the DNA is left out and the CDR3 is given as listed by TCRdb. The chain combines TRBV29-1 with TRBJ1-2; the table names TRBD1, a call not compared with the DNA. The germline V gene has CDR1 SQVTM and CDR2 ANQGSEA. The CDR3 is 13 residues long, ends included. CDR3 region: CSVATGNLLLRAF.

J is TRBJ1-6 and V is TRBV9; tentative D call: TRBD1 (5 bases). This CDR3 contains 15 residues. Trimming stripped 0 bases from V and 6 bases from J, with 10 bases between. CDR1 and CDR2 (germline): SGDLS, YYNGEE. DNA of the CDR3: TGTGCCAGCAGCGTAGTTGGACAAATTAATTCACCCCTCCACTTT. Translating gives CASSVVGQINSPLHF. Together with reference TRBV9 and TRBJ1-6, the CDR3 gives the full variable domain: DSGVTQTPKHLITATGQRVTLRCSPRSGDLSVYWYQQSLDQGLQFLIQYYNGEERAKGNILERFSAQQFPDLHSELNLSSLELGDSALYFCASSVVGQINSPLHFGNGTRLTVT.

This chain connects TRBV7-2 to TRBJ1-1, with TRBD1 identical over 7 bases. The CDR3 spans 13 residues. V gave up 4 bases and J gave up 1 base; unmatched junction bases: 0. CDR1 is SGHTA and CDR2 is FQGNSA in the germline V gene. Here the CDR3 reads CASSWDRNTEAFF. The CDR3, as DNA: TGTGCCAGCAGCTGGGACAGGAACACTGAAGCTTTCTTT.

The count of this clone is one. Here the CDR3 reads CASSLTGNTGELFF. CDR3 DNA sequence: TGCGCCAGCAGCCTTACAGGGAACACCGGGGAGCTGTTTTTT. The chain links TRBV5-1 to TRBJ2-2, with D possibly TRBD1 on 5 matching bases. This CDR3 is 14 amino acids long. Germline-derived CDR1 and CDR2 are SGHRS and YFSETQ. The germline V and J ends were trimmed by 4 bases and 1 base, with 8 bases remaining between them.

V and J are TRBV7-3 and TRBJ2-5; 8 bases align to TRBD1. Germline CDR1 and CDR2: SGHTA and FQGTGA. The junction had 12 bases not matched to a gene; V was cut back by 5 bases and J by 4 bases. The CDR3 has 16 residues. CDR3 in DNA: TGTGCCAGCAGCAAAGACAGGGGTCGGTCGGGAGAGACCCAGTACTTC. Encoded protein: CASSKDRGRSGETQYF.

The rearrangement joins TRBV6-5 to TRBJ1-1; D not resolved. The V end lost 8 bases, the J end lost 11 bases, and 21 bases lay between the germline ends. Germline V lookup: CDR1 MNHEY, CDR2 SVGAGI. The CDR3 sequence is 13 residues long. This CDR3 is CASRPSGIVGAFF. The CDR3 DNA sequence: TGTGCCAGCCGACCGTCAGGAATCGTGGGTGCTTTCTTT.

The chain recombines TRBV9 with TRBJ2-1; 8 bases agree with TRBD2. Germline values: CDR1 SGDLS, CDR2 YYNGEE. This CDR3 is built from 16 residues. V lost 4 bases, J lost 2 bases, and 8 bases stayed unmatched. CDR3 nucleotide sequence: TGTGCCAGCAGCCCAATAGCGGGGATCCCCTACAATGAGCAGTTCTTC. It translates to CASSPIAGIPYNEQFF.

This chain connects TRBV19 to TRBJ2-7; D is possibly TRBD2 (5 bases). The CDR3 has 15 amino acids. With 6 bases removed from V and 2 bases from J, the gap between germline ends came to 17 bases. The germline V gene encodes CDR1 LNHDA and CDR2 SQIVND (reference sequence). DNA for the CDR3: TGTGCCAGTAGACACCCCTCTAGCAGCGCCTACGAGCAGTACTTC. The encoded protein is CASRHPSSSAYEQYF.

The rearrangement uses TRBV7-2 and TRBJ2-2; 15 bases match TRBD2. The J segment lost 6 bases and the V segment lost 4 bases, leaving 3 bases of the junction unmatched. CDR1 and CDR2 (germline): SGHTA, FQGNSA. This CDR3 spans 16 amino acids. The CDR3 loop reads CASSSWTSGGAGELFF. In DNA form, the CDR3 reads TGTGCCAGCAGCTCTTGGACTAGCGGGGGGGCCGGGGAGCTGTTTTTT. Together with reference TRBV7-2 and TRBJ2-2, the CDR3 gives the full variable domain: GAGVSQSPSNKVTEKGKDVELRCDPISGHTALYWYRQSLGQGLEFLIYFQGNSAPDKSGLPSDRFSAERTGGSVSTLTIQRTQQEDSAVYLCASSSWTSGGAGELFFGEGSRLTVL.

This chain joins TRBV5-6 and TRBJ1-5, with 8 bases aligning to TRBD1. V shed 5 bases and J 4 bases; nucleotides not matched to a gene: 8. CDR1 and CDR2 from the germline V gene are SGHDT and YYEEEE. The CDR3 sequence is 15 residues long. CDR3 in amino acids: CASSSDREGNQPQHF. CDR3 DNA sequence: TGTGCCAGCAGTTCGGACAGGGAGGGAAATCAGCCCCAGCATTTT.

V is TRBV7-9 and J is TRBJ1-6; D uncertain. This CDR3 spans 14 amino acids. The germline V gene has CDR1 SEHNR and CDR2 FQNEAQ (reference sequence). V lost 2 bases to trimming and J lost 9 bases, with 11 bases between them. CDR3 amino acids: CASSLLVGSSPLHF. In DNA form, the CDR3 reads TGTGCCAGCAGCTTATTGGTAGGGAGTTCACCCCTCCACTTT.

The rearrangement joins TRBV27 to TRBJ1-4; D gene ambiguous. The length of the CDR3 is 15 residues. V lost 5 bases to trimming and J lost 5 bases, with 15 bases between them. Germline-derived CDR1 and CDR2 are MNHEY and SMNVEV (reference sequence). The CDR3 sequence is CASSLIGQLNEKLFF. CDR3 sequence (DNA): TGTGCCAGCAGTCTCATTGGGCAACTCAATGAAAAACTGTTTTTT.